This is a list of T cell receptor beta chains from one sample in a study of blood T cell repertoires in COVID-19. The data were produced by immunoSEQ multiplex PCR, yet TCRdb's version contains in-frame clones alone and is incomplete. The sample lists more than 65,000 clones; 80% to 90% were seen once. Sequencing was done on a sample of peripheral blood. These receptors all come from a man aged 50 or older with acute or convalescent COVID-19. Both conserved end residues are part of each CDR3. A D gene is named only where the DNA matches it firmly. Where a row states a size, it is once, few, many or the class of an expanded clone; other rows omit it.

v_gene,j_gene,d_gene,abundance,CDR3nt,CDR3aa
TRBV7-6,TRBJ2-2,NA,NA,TGTGCCAGCAGCTTAGCCAGGCAGGGGACCGGGGAGCTGTTTTTT,CASSLARQGTGELFF
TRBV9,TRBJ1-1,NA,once,TGTGCCAGCAGCGCCCGCCCAGGGGCCACTGAAGCTTTCTTT,CASSARPGATEAFF
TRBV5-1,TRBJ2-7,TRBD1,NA,TGCGCCAGCAGCTTGACAGGGGGCCCCTACGAGCAGTACTTC,CASSLTGGPYEQYF
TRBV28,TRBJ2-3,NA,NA,TGTGCCAGCAGCCCTCTAGGGGAAGATACGCAGTATTTT,CASSPLGEDTQYF
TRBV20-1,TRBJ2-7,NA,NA,TGCAGTGCTAGTAGAAGGATGTCGGGCGAGCAGTACTTC,CSASRRMSGEQYF
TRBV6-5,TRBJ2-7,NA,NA,TGTGCCAGCAGGACCCAGGACACCGGCTCCTACGAGCAGTACTTC,CASRTQDTGSYEQYF
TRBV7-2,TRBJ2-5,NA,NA,TGTGCCAGCAGCTACCATCGGGGTAGCCGAGGTGGGGAGACCCAGTACTTC,CASSYHRGSRGGETQYF
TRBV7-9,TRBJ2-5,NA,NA,TGTGCCAGCAGCTTAGCATCGGGGGGCGGTGAGACCCAGTACTTC,CASSLASGGGETQYF
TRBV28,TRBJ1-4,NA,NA,TGTGCCAGCAGTTTAGCAGGGTTTAAGGGTAATGAAAAACTGTTTTTT,CASSLAGFKGNEKLFF
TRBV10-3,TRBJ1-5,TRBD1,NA,TGTGCCATCAGTGAGTCTTCTACAGGGGGTCAGCCCCAGCATTTT,CAISESSTGGQPQHF
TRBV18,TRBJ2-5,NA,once,TGTGCCAGCTCAAAGAGGAGGGAGTCCGAGACCCAGTACTTC,CASSKRRESETQYF